A selection of T cell receptor beta chains follows, all from one sample in a study of blood T cell repertoires in COVID-19. The protocol was immunoSEQ multiplex PCR, while the TCRdb copy is restricted to in-frame clones and leaves out a portion. Found here are around 200,000 clones, around four fifths of them singletons; the top ten hold 2.5% to 3%. Sequencing used peripheral blood. These receptors were taken from a man aged 45 to 65 with active or convalescent COVID-19. CDR3s include the opening cysteine and the closing phenylalanine or tryptophan. Each record gives: clone size, J gene, V gene, D gene, CDR3 protein, CDR3 DNA. The D gene is left open where the match is weak. A row's size may be missing; if present it is once, few, many or a size class.

- TRBJ1-2 TRBV6-6 TRBD1 CASSPPRQGIPRVYGYTF TGTGCCAGCAGTCCACCCAGACAGGGAATCCCTCGGGTCTATGGCTACACCTTC
- TRBJ2-1 TRBV7-9 TRBD2 CASTRTSGSTYNEQFF TGTGCCAGCACAAGGACTAGCGGCTCCACCTACAATGAGCAGTTCTTC
- TRBJ1-2 TRBV30 TRBD1 CACWDRDYGYTF TGTGCCTGCTGGGACAGGGACTATGGCTACACCTTC
- TRBJ2-1 TRBV5-1 TRBD1 CASSLRVMGQGANEQFF TGCGCCAGCAGCTTGAGGGTAATGGGACAGGGGGCCAATGAGCAGTTCTTC
- TRBJ1-2 TRBV7-2 - CASSLGFGAVYGYTF TGTGCCAGCAGCTTAGGTTTTGGGGCCGTCTATGGCTACACCTTC
once TRBJ2-1 TRBV7-9 - CASSRQESSYNEQFF TGTGCCAGCAGCCGTCAGGAAAGCTCCTACAATGAGCAGTTCTTC
- TRBJ2-7 TRBV10-3 TRBD2 CAIIKTTSGRVEQYF TGTGCCATCATTAAGACCACTAGCGGGAGGGTCGAGCAGTACTTC
- TRBJ2-3 TRBV4-2 - CASSQDLTSGLGDTQYF TGTGCCAGCAGCCAAGATCTAACTAGTGGCTTGGGAGATACGCAGTATTTT
- TRBJ1-6 TRBV7-9 TRBD1 CASSLIGQGGNNSPLHF TGTGCCAGCAGCTTGATAGGACAGGGTGGAAATAATTCACCCCTCCACTTT
- TRBJ1-2 TRBV5-6 - CASSLRRRNGYTF TGTGCCAGCAGCTTGCGTAGGAGGAATGGCTACACCTTC
- TRBJ2-1 TRBV27 TRBD2 CASSFLAGPSTYNEQFF TGTGCCAGCAGTTTCTTAGCGGGACCTTCCACCTACAATGAGCAGTTCTTC
- TRBJ1-2 TRBV15 - CATSRDPGGGDYGYTF TGTGCCACCAGCAGGGACCCTGGGGGGGGTGACTATGGCTACACCTTC
- TRBJ2-3 TRBV5-1 TRBD2 CASAAGRTSGAPGTDTQYF TGCGCCAGCGCCGCCGGTCGGACTAGCGGGGCCCCAGGCACAGATACGCAGTATTTT
- TRBJ2-1 TRBV18 TRBD2 CASSPPAGGPNEQFF TGTGCCAGCTCCCCCCCAGCGGGAGGGCCCAATGAGCAGTTCTTC
- TRBJ1-4 TRBV9 TRBD1 CASSATGGNEKLFF TGTGCCAGCAGCGCTACAGGGGGTAATGAAAAACTGTTTTTT
- TRBJ2-3 TRBV10-1 TRBD1 CASSETRQGRDTQYF TGCGCCAGCAGTGAGACGCGACAGGGGAGAGATACGCAGTATTTT
many TRBJ2-7 TRBV28 TRBD1 CASSSSVQRSRDRAYEQYF TGTGCCAGCAGTTCCTCTGTTCAACGTTCCCGGGACAGGGCTTACGAGCAGTACTTC
- TRBJ1-6 TRBV5-6 - CASSLVALDNSPLHF TGTGCCAGCAGCTTGGTGGCCCTTGATAATTCACCCCTCCACTTT
- TRBJ2-7 TRBV7-9 TRBD1 CASSLSGGEQYF TGTGCCAGCAGCTTGTCAGGGGGCGAGCAGTACTTC
- TRBJ1-1 TRBV11-2 - CASSLLGGTEAFF TGTGCCAGCAGCTTATTAGGAGGGACTGAAGCTTTCTTT
once TRBJ2-7 TRBV4-1 TRBD2 CASSQTSGVSPPYEQYF TGCGCCAGCAGCCAGACTAGCGGGGTAAGCCCGCCCTACGAGCAGTACTTC
- TRBJ2-3 TRBV10-3 TRBD1 CAISAGTGSTDTQYF TGTGCCATCAGTGCCGGGACAGGTAGCACAGATACGCAGTATTTT